This T cell receptor (beta chain) is drawn from a study of blood T cell repertoires in COVID-19. The wider study: The United States, Italy and Spain were the sources of the acute and convalescent COVID-19 samples. Sources were T cells, B-cell-depleted T cells, or PBMCs; the material itself was cDNA or gDNA.

V lost 10 bases to trimming and J lost 5 bases; unmatched junction nucleotides: 5. This CDR3 has 12 residues. Per the original data handling: Estimates of nucleated cell counts were drawn from the amplification of reference gene primers. Clones were sequenced by immunoSEQ multiplex PCR, and TCRdb holds only the in-frame ones, with some missing. That table furnishes V, J and clone size, whereas the DNA furnished D and trimming. This sample has approximately 250,000 clones, with around 84% found just once. The sequence was obtained from a middle-aged woman who had recovered from COVID-19. The chain has TRBV12-3 or TRBV12-4 and TRBJ2-3, with 8 bases aligning to TRBD2. Sequencing input: peripheral blood. For the CDR3, the DNA is TGTGCCACCGGGGGGGCGGGAGATACGCAGTATTTT. It specifies CATGGAGDTQYF.